The 10 T cell receptor beta chains below all came from one sample that was sequenced in a study of monozygotic twins with inflammatory bowel disease. After re-calling the 5' RACE reads, TCRdb lists one entry per CDR3 protein, DNA absent. Seen in this sample are over 120,000 distinct CDR3 sequences; the ten most common clones hold more than 1%. Sequenced sample: blood. Every receptor here comes from a human donor with ulcerative colitis or Crohn's disease, or a healthy co-twin of an affected twin (not recorded which).

The chain employs TRBV12-3 or TRBV12-4 and TRBJ2-7; the TCRdb call, TRBD2, lacks DNA for checking. This CDR3 is 14 amino acids long. The CDR3 protein is CASSWWRVPYEQYF.

The chain uses TRBV2 and TRBJ2-1; without DNA, the TCRdb call of TRBD2 cannot be checked. CDR3 length: 14 amino acids. The germline V gene encodes CDR1 SNHLY and CDR2 FYNNEI. The CDR3: CASSWTSGSHEQFF.

The V gene is TRBV14, the J gene TRBJ2-1. Germline CDR1 and CDR2: SGHDN and FVKESK. The CDR3 is 12 amino acids. CDR3 in amino acids: CASSHSYNEQFF.

The V gene is TRBV3-1, the J gene TRBJ2-7; TCRdb selects TRBD1, and the lack of DNA leaves this call unchecked. There are 13 residues in the CDR3. Germline V gene sequence: CDR1 LGHDT, CDR2 YNNKEL (reference sequence). CDR3: CASSITGENEQYF.

The chain has TRBV5-1 and TRBJ1-5; TCRdb designates TRBD1, a call that cannot be tested without DNA. CDR1 is SGHRS, CDR2 YFSETQ, per germline. The CDR3 is made up of 15 amino acids. Here the CDR3 reads CASSLVGSRDQPQHF.

This clonotype counts as medium-sized by frequency. The V gene is TRBV20-1, the J gene TRBJ2-3; TCRdb returns TRBD2, unconfirmable since there is no DNA. CDR3 size: 15 residues. CDR1 and CDR2 (germline): DFQATT, SNEGSKA (reference sequence). The CDR3 loop is CSAEGPGLALDTQYF.

The V gene is TRBV7-2, the J gene TRBJ2-3; TCRdb lists TRBD2, though no DNA is available to test this call. The CDR3 spans 15 residues. Germline-derived CDR1 and CDR2 are SGHTA and FQGNSA. The CDR3 reads CASVASGRRTDTQYF.

The genes are TRBV5-4 and TRBJ1-5; without DNA, the TCRdb call of TRBD1 cannot be checked. Germline loops: CDR1 SGHNT, CDR2 YYREEE (reference sequence). This CDR3 contains 19 residues. CDR3 loop: CASSFPKDRGPGINQPQHF.

The rearrangement joins TRBV4-3 to TRBJ2-1; TCRdb indicates TRBD2, and absent DNA this call remains unverified. The CDR3 extends over 17 amino acids. Germline V lookup: CDR1 LGHNA, CDR2 YSLEER. CDR3 in amino acids: CASSQEGLAGGSNEQFF.

The chain joins TRBV28 to TRBJ1-4; TCRdb's D call of TRBD1 is untestable without DNA. This CDR3 has 13 residues. The germline gives CDR1 MDHEN, CDR2 SYDVKM. The CDR3 sequence: CASRPGGSEKLFF.